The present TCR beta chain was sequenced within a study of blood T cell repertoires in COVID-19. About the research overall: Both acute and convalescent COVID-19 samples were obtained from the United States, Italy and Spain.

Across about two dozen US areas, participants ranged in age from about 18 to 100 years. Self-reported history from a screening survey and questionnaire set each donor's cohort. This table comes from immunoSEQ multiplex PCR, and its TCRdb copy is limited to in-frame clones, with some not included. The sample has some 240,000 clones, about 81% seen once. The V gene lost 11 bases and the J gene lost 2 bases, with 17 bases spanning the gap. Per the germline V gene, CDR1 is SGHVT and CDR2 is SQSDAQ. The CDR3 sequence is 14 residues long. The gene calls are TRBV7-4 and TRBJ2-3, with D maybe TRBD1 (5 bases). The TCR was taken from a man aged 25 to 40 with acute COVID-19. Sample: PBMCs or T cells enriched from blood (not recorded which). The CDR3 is CAGHPGWATDTQYF. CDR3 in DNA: TGTGCCGGACATCCAGGGTGGGCCACAGATACGCAGTATTTT.